Following are 7 T cell receptor beta chains from one sample sequenced in a study of CD8 T cells in Susac syndrome. Reverse transcription of roughly 0.45 to 1 ug RNA was carried out with random hexamers. TCRdb re-called the immunoSEQ multiplex PCR reads with MiXCR, one entry per CDR3 protein. The sample includes 150,000 to 180,000 distinct CDR3 sequences, around 96% of them seen just once. Sequenced material: CD8+ T cells from PBMCs. The receptor source for this set is a human donor with multiple sclerosis.

The chain carries TRBV13 and TRBJ1-2, with TRBD1 as a possible D gene (6 bases). Trimming pared 3 bases from V and 6 bases from J, leaving 11 bases between. This CDR3 is 13 amino acids long. CDR1 PRHDT and CDR2 FYEKMQ come from the germline V gene (reference sequence). The CDR3: CASSFRGPNGYTF. For the CDR3, the DNA is TGTGCCAGCAGCTTCCGGGGGCCGAATGGCTACACCTTC.

J is TRBJ2-1 and V is TRBV12-3 or TRBV12-4; 9 bases are a match to TRBD1. The V segment lost 3 bases and the J segment 9 bases; nucleotides outside the gene matches: 9. This CDR3 is built from 15 residues. CDR3 region: CASSFPRDRVSEQFF. In DNA, the CDR3 is TGTGCCAGCAGTTTTCCCCGGGACAGGGTTAGTGAGCAGTTCTTC.

The chain joins TRBV11-3 to TRBJ1-1; D is unresolved. This CDR3 spans 13 amino acids. Germline V gene sequence: CDR1 SGHNT, CDR2 YENEEA. V gave up 7 bases and J gave up 4 bases, with 13 bases separating them. The CDR3 bases are TGTGCCAGCAACTCACGGGGTGTCACTGAAGCTTTCTTT. Residues: CASNSRGVTEAFF. Filled out from reference TRBV11-3 and TRBJ1-1, the complete variable domain reads EAGVVQSPRYKIIEKKQPVAFWCNPISGHNTLYWYLQNLGQGPELLIRYENEEAVDDSQLPKDRFSAERLKGVDSTLKIQPAELGDSAVYLCASNSRGVTEAFFGQGTRLTVV.

The J gene is TRBJ1-4, the V gene TRBV14; no definite D call. The CDR3 runs to 15 residues. The germline V gene encodes CDR1 SGHDN and CDR2 FVKESK. V was shortened by 3 bases and J by 8 bases, with 16 bases between the two germline ends. This CDR3 reads CASSHVGGGREKLFF. The CDR3 DNA reads TGTGCCAGCAGCCATGTAGGAGGAGGGCGCGAAAAACTGTTTTTT.

The chain has TRBV7-9 and TRBJ2-7, with D tentatively TRBD2 (6 bases). In germline, CDR1 is SEHNR, CDR2 FQNEAQ (reference sequence). Trimming took off 0 bases at V and 2 bases at J, with 14 bases between the two ends. This CDR3 has 16 amino acids. The CDR3 spells CASSLARRGVTYEQYF. For the CDR3, the DNA is TGTGCCAGCAGCTTAGCTCGGCGCGGGGTAACCTACGAGCAGTACTTC. Using reference TRBV7-9 and TRBJ2-7 for the parts outside the CDR3, the full variable domain is DTGVSQNPRHKITKRGQNVTFRCDPISEHNRLYWYRQTLGQGPEFLTYFQNEAQLEKSRLLSDRFSAERPKGSFSTLEIQRTEQGDSAMYLCASSLARRGVTYEQYFGPGTRLTVT.

The V and J genes are TRBV6-1 and TRBJ2-1, with D tentatively TRBD1 or TRBD2 (5 bases each). Germline loops: CDR1 MNHNS, CDR2 SASEGT. This CDR3 is 17 amino acids long. V was shortened by 6 bases and J by 5 bases, with 23 bases between the two germline ends. In nucleotides, the CDR3 is TGTGCCAGCAGGCAGACGGTCCACGGGGCCGACCACAATGAGCAGTTCTTC. As protein: CASRQTVHGADHNEQFF.

The V and J genes are TRBV5-6 and TRBJ1-1; 10 bases match TRBD1. This CDR3 contains 14 residues. Germline CDR1 is SGHDT and CDR2 is YYEEEE. V dropped 2 bases and J dropped 7; count of bases not matched to a gene: 5. CDR3 coding DNA: TGTGCCAGCAGCTTCCGACAGGGGGCAAGTGAAGCTTTCTTT. Its protein is CASSFRQGASEAFF.